The subject of this entry is one T cell receptor beta chain. What it binds is unknown. Reverse transcription of roughly 0.45 to 1 ug RNA was performed with random hexamers. TCR beta CDR3 was amplified by immunoSEQ covering 54 Vbeta and 13 Jbeta. One entry per CDR3 protein results from TCRdb running MiXCR on the immunoSEQ multiplex PCR reads. The table lists approximately 190,000 distinct CDR3 sequences, about 91% of them singletons. The sample belongs to a study of CD8 T cells in Susac syndrome. The CDR3 covers 13 residues. V lost 2 bases and J 5 bases, leaving 10 bases between the germline ends. CDR1 and CDR2 from the germline V gene are GTSNPN and SVGIG (reference sequence). General study points: CD4+ repertoires of Susac syndrome patients lacked detectable clonal expansion. The study conceded that its TCR sequencing and HLA analysis involved relatively few individuals.

The clonotype comes from a human donor with Susac syndrome. Sequencing used CD4+ T cells from PBMCs. This chain connects TRBV30 to TRBJ1-5; tentatively, D is TRBD1 (5 bases). CDR3 loop: CAWSTGGDQPQHF. The DNA for the CDR3 is TGTGCCTGGAGTACGGGGGGGGATCAGCCCCAGCATTTT. The full variable domain, its missing parts supplied by reference TRBV30 and TRBJ1-5, is SQTIHQWPATLVQPVGSPLSLECTVEGTSNPNLYWYRQAAGRGLQLLFYSVGIGQISSEVPQNLSASRPQDRQFILSSKKLLLSDSGFYLCAWSTGGDQPQHFGDGTRLSIL.